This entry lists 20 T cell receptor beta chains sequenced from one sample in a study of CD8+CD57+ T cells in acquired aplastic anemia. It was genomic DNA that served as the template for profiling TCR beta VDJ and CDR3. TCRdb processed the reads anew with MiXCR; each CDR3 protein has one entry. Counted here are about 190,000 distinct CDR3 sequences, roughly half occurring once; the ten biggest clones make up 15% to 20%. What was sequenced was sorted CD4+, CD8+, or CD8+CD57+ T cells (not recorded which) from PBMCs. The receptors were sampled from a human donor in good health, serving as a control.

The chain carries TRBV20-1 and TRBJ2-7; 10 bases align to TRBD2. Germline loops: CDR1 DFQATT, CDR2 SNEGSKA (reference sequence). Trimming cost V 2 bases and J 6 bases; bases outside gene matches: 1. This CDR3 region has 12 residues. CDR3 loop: CSARLAGVEQYF. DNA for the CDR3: TGCAGTGCTAGACTAGCGGGAGTCGAGCAGTACTTC.

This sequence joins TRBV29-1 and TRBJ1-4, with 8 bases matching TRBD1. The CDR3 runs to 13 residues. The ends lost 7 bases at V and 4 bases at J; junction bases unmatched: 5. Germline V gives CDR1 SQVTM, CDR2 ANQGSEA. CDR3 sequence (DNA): TGCAGCGCTAGGGACAGGCGTAATGAAAAACTGTTTTTT. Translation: CSARDRRNEKLFF.

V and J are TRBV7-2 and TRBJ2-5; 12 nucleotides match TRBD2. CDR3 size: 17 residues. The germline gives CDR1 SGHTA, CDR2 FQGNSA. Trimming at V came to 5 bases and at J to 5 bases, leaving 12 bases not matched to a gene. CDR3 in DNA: TGTGCCAGCAGCGATACTCTAGCGGGGGGGAGGGTGGAGACCCAGTACTTC. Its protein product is CASSDTLAGGRVETQYF.

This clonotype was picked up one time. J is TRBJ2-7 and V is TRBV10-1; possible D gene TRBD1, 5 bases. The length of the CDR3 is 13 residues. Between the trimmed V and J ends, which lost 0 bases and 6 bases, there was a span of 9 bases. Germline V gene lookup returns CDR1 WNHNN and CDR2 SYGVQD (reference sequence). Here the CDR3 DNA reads TGCGCCAGCAGTGAGTCACCAGGGTTCGAGCAGTACTTC. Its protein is CASSESPGFEQYF.

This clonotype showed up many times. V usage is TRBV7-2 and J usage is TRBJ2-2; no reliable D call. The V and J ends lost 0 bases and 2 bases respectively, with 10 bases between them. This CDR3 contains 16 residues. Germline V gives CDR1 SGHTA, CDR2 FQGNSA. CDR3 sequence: CASSLAARSNTGELFF. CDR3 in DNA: TGTGCCAGCAGCTTAGCCGCCAGGAGTAACACCGGGGAGCTGTTTTTT. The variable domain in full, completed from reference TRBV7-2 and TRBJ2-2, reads GAGVSQSPSNKVTEKGKDVELRCDPISGHTALYWYRQSLGQGLEFLIYFQGNSAPDKSGLPSDRFSAERTGGSVSTLTIQRTQQEDSAVYLCASSLAARSNTGELFFGEGSRLTVL.

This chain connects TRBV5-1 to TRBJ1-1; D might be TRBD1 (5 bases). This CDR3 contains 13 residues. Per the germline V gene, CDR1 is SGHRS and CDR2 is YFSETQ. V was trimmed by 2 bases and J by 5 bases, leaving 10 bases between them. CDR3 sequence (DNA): TGCGCCAGCAGCTTTGAAGGGGTTACTGAAGCTTTCTTT. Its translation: CASSFEGVTEAFF.

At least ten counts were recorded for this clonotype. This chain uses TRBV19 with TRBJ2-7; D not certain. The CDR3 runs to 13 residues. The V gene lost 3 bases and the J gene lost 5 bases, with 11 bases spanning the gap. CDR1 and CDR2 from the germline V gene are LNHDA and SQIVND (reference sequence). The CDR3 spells CASSMAGEDEQYF. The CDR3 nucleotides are TGTGCCAGTAGTATGGCAGGCGAGGACGAGCAGTACTTC.

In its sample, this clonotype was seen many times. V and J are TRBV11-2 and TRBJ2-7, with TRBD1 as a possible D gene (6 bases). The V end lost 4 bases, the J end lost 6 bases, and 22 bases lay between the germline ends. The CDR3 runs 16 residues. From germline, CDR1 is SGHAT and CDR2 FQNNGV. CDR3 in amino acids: CASSSYGRTAGSEQYF. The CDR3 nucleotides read TGTGCCAGCAGCTCCTACGGTCGGACAGCAGGATCCGAGCAGTACTTC.

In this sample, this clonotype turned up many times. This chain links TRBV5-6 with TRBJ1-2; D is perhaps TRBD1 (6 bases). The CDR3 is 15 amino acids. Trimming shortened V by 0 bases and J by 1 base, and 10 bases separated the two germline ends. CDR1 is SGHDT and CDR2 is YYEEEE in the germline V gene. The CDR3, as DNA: TGTGCCAGCAGCTTGGTAGGGGGACTTAACTATGGCTACACCTTC. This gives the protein CASSLVGGLNYGYTF.

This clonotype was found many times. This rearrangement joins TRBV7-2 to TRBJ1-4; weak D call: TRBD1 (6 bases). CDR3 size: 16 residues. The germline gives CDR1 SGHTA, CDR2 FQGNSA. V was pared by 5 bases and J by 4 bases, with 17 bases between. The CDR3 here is CASSSPPGGGNEKLFF. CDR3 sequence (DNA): TGTGCCAGCAGCAGTCCCCCGGGGGGCGGTAATGAAAAACTGTTTTTT.

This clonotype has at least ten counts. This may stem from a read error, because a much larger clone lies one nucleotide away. CDR3 in amino acids: CASSVGGGKAYEQYF. CDR3 sequence (DNA): TGTGCCAGCAGCGTAGGCGGGGGGAAGGCCTACGAGCAGTACTTC. The chain links TRBV9 to TRBJ2-7, with 8 bases fitting TRBD2. Germline V gene lookup returns CDR1 SGDLS and CDR2 YYNGEE. The ends lost 0 bases at V and 2 bases at J; junction bases unmatched: 4. The CDR3 totals 15 residues.

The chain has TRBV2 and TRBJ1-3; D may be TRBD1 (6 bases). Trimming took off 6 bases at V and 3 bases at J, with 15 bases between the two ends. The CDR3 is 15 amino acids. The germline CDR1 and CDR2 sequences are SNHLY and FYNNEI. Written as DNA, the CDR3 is TGTGCCAGCAGGGAACAGGGCGGTGATGGAAACACCATATATTTT. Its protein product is CASREQGGDGNTIYF.

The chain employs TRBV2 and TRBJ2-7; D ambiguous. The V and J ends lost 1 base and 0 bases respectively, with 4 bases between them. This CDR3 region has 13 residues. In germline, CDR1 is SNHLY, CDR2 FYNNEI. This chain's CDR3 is CASSEDLSYEQYF. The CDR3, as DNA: TGTGCCAGCAGTGAAGACCTCTCCTACGAGCAGTACTTC.

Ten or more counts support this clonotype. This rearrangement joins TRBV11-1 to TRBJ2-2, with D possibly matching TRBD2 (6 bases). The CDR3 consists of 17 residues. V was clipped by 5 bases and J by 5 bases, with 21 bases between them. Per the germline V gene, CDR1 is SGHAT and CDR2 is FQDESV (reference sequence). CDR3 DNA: TGTGCCAGCAGCCCGACTAGTCGGGGGTCGGTTACCGGGGAGCTGTTTTTT. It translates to CASSPTSRGSVTGELFF.

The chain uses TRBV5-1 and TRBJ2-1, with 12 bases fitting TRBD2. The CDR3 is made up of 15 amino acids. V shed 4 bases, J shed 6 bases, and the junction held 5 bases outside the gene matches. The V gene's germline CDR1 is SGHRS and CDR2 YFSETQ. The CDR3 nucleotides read TGCGCCAGCAGCACTAGCGGGAGGAACAGCAATGAGCAGTTCTTC. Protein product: CASSTSGRNSNEQFF.

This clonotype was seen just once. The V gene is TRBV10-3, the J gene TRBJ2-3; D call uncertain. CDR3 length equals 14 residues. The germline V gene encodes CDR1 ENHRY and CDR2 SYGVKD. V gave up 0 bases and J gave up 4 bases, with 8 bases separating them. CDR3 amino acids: CAISESWFADTQYF. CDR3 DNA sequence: TGTGCCATCAGTGAGTCCTGGTTTGCAGATACGCAGTATTTT.

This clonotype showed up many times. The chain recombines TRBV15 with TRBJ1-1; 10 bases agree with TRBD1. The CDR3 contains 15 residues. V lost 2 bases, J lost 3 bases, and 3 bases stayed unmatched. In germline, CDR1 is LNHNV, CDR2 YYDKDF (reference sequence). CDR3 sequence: CATSRRTGGDTEAFF. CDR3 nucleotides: TGTGCCACCAGCAGAAGGACAGGGGGGGACACTGAAGCTTTCTTT.

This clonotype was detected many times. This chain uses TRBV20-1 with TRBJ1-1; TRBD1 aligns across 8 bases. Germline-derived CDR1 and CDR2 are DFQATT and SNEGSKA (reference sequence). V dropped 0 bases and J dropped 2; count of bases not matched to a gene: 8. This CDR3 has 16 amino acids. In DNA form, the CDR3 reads TGCAGTGCTAGAGATAGTACGACAGGGGTAAACACTGAAGCTTTCTTT. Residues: CSARDSTTGVNTEAFF.

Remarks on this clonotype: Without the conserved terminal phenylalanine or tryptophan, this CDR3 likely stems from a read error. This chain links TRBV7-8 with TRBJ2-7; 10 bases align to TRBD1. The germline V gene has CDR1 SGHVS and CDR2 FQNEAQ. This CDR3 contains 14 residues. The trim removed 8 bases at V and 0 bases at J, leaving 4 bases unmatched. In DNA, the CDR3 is TGTGCCAGCCGGGGACAGGGGAGCTCCTACGAGCAGTACCTC. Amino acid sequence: CASRGQGSSYEQYL.

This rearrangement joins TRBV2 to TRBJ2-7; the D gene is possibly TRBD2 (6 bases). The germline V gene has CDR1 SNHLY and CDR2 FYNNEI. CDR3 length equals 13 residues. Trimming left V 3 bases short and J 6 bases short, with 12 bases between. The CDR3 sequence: CASSEEGGSEQYF. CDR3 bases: TGTGCCAGCAGTGAGGAGGGCGGATCCGAGCAGTACTTC.